This record covers a single T cell receptor (beta chain). CDR1 and CDR2 from the germline V gene are MNHEY and SVGAGI. CDR3 length equals 14 residues. V shed 5 bases and J shed 3 bases, with 14 bases lying between them. This record belongs to a study of technical replicates of blood from a handful of donors. The assay was immunoSEQ multiplex PCR, and TCRdb's table has in-frame clones only and misses some. The repertoire consists of about 94,000 clones, with about 95% occurring once and the leading ten covering around 0.37%. This sequence joins TRBV6-5 and TRBJ2-7; perhaps TRBD2 as D (6 bases). The sequence was collected from a human donor in good health. The sequenced material came from T cells isolated from PBMCs. CDR3 region: CASSTGLPFYEQYF. In DNA form, the CDR3 reads TGTGCCAGCAGTACGGGACTCCCCTTCTACGAGCAGTACTTC.